The following is a T cell receptor beta chain sequence with its context. CDR3 length: 15 amino acids. V lost 6 bases to trimming and J lost 4 bases; unmatched junction nucleotides: 7. The germline gives CDR1 LGHDT, CDR2 YNNKEL (reference sequence). This entry is derived from a study of blood T cell repertoires in COVID-19. Using immunoSEQ multiplex PCR, the repertoire was profiled, and TCRdb retains in-frame clones only, with some absent. Found here are 140,000 or so clones, more than 75% of them singletons; the top ten hold approximately 5%. The sequenced sample was peripheral blood. The receptor was isolated from a woman aged 45-65 years with acute or convalescent COVID-19. The rearrangement joins TRBV3-1 (or the pseudogene TRBV3-2) to TRBJ1-1; TRBD1 matches at 11 bases. The CDR3 DNA is TGTGCCAGCAGGGCCGGGACAGGGGGATTCACTGAAGCTTTCTTT. It codes for CASRAGTGGFTEAFF.